This T cell receptor (beta chain) derives from a study of blood T cell repertoires in COVID-19. Study background: PBMCs, B-cell-depleted T cells, or T cells were the source of the cDNA or gDNA that made up the material.

The ends lost 6 bases at V and 2 bases at J; junction bases unmatched: 8. The V gene's germline CDR1 is MNHEY and CDR2 SMNVEV (reference sequence). The CDR3 sequence is 15 residues long. Resolution of symptoms, clearance, or two negative PCRs was present in recovered Cohort 3 donors. Clones were sequenced by immunoSEQ multiplex PCR, and TCRdb holds only the in-frame ones, with some missing. The sample records almost 500,000 clones, more than 85% being singletons. Material for sequencing was PBMCs or T cells enriched from blood (not recorded which). The rearrangement uses TRBV27 and TRBJ1-1; 8 positions match TRBD1. The origin of this receptor is a woman aged 55-69 years who had recovered from COVID-19. The CDR3 DNA reads TGTGCCAGCAGGGGACAGGTTCTGGGAAACACTGAAGCTTTCTTT. This encodes CASRGQVLGNTEAFF.